This T cell receptor beta chain was recorded in a study of shared clonotypes between healthy human individuals (dated by TCRdb to 2020 to 2022). For the study in its entirety: Three men and two women, aged 18 to 49 years, made up the cohort. Different laboratories and diverse techniques were used to prepare libraries and sequence TCR repertoires, to increase sequencing depth and limit assay-specific biases. Per donor, leukapheresis produced somewhere between about 0.9 and 9 billion PBMCs. To estimate repertoire size and how much clonotype sharing occurs between individuals, the study deeply sequenced the blood TCR repertoires of about five healthy adults. Study-wide findings and limitations: Sampling was restricted to blood, and TCR repertoires in tissue are likely to differ from TCR repertoires in blood. The genetic and exposure-history diversity represented was limited by the small number of donors. Pairwise subsampling led to the expectation that sequencing depth would affect the degree of clonotype sharing among donors.

In the case of this clone: What this receptor recognizes is not known. Per-nucleotide qualities are absent, and no much larger clonotype sits a single base away.

Using the deep immunoSEQ assay, multiplex PCR amplified TCR CDR3 regions from genomic DNA. Genomic DNA extracted from each cell subset was distributed evenly over all wells of several immunoSEQ 96-well plates, and each plate served as one replicate. For unsorted PBMC, around 300 ng genomic DNA, equal to tens of thousands of T cell genomes, was loaded into each replicate PCR. Ten immunoSEQ deep assay plates were used to sequence unsorted PBMC genomic DNA. Purified libraries were quantified with a Qubit 3.0 fluorometer, sized on a Bioanalyzer 2100, and re-quantified with the KAPA Library Quantification kit. A separate single-read 150-cycle Illumina NextSeq 550 flow cell was used to sequence each immunoSEQ 96-well plate. As for the authors' bioinformatics: Because the immunoSEQ output held only junctional sequences and lacked quality scores, the filtering could not match the filtering applied to full-length reads. To assign V/J genes and CDR3, sequences were annotated using PyIR, a Python wrapper for IgBLAST v1.9, with IMGT germline references. Any read was removed if the V/J assignment was weak (E-value above 1e-6), the CDR3 was missing, or the read contained stop codons, out-of-frame junctions, or ambiguous translated residues. V3J clonotypes were defined as sequences sharing the same inferred V gene, J gene, and CDR3 amino acid sequence. The percentage overlap between two repertoires was calculated by dividing the number of shared unique clonotypes by the size of the smaller repertoire. Richness of each repertoire was evaluated using RTK rarefaction, the Chao1 estimator, and Recon v2.1 estimates of unobserved clonotypes. TCRdb mirrors the immuneACCESS table, restricted to in-frame sequences. Some clones are absent from its copies; in checked studies, under half trace to an unresolved V gene, and the reason for the others is unknown. From that table come the V and J calls and clone size; the DNA was used to work out D and trimming. The sample yields approximately 500,000 clones; over 60% were counted once. The top ten constitute approximately 13% of the sample.

Healthy HIV-negative adults with no recently reported acute infections or vaccinations were included as donors. Every donor was a Caucasian adult living in Nashville, Tennessee, USA. For unsorted samples, 100 million or so PBMCs were counted, and genomic DNA was extracted using the QIAamp DNA Blood Mini kit. Blood was collected by leukapheresis, and PBMCs were isolated by Ficoll-Histopaque density gradient centrifugation and then cryopreserved in liquid nitrogen vapor phase. The CDR3 runs 14 amino acids, cysteine and phenylalanine included. The only DNA kept is the CDR3, 42 bases in frame from the first base. The germline V gene (reference sequence) specifies LNHDA as CDR1 and SQIVND as CDR2. V is shortened by 6 bases, J by 6 bases, and the region joining them spans 14 bases.

Sequenced sample: PBMCs. This sequence was found in a woman aged 35 to 49 in good health. Some clones in this sample may be carry-over from other donors' samples. The receptor chain draws on TRBV19 and TRBJ1-4; a weak D assignment points to TRBD1 (6 bases agree). The DNA sequence follows: TGTGCCAGTAGCCAAGACAGGAGATATGAAAAACTGTTTTTT. This translates into CASSQDRRYEKLFF.